The 18 T cell receptor beta chains presented below share a single source sample, sequenced in a study of T cells in localized non-small cell lung cancer. TCRdb keeps only in-frame clones here, not all; method: immunoSEQ multiplex PCR. This sample has around 15,000 clones, with around 89% found just once. This sample comprised peripheral blood mononuclear cells, obtained before any cancer treatment. These receptors originate from a woman aged 40 to 75 with stage III lung adenocarcinoma.

This clone appeared a single time. This chain connects TRBV6-5 to TRBJ2-7, with D uncertain. There are 15 residues in the CDR3. From germline, CDR1 is MNHEY and CDR2 SVGAGI. V was pared by 6 bases and J by 7 bases, with 22 bases between. The CDR3 coding sequence is TGTGCCAGCAGCCCCCGATACAGTCCCGCGGAAGAGCAGTACTTC. Its protein product is CASSPRYSPAEEQYF.

V and J are TRBV18 and TRBJ2-6; tentatively, D is TRBD1 or TRBD2 (6 bases each). Trimming stripped 6 bases from V and 5 bases from J, with 14 bases between. Germline CDR1 and CDR2: KGHSH and LQKENI. This CDR3 has 15 amino acids. The CDR3, as DNA: TGTGCCAGCTCCCTAGGGGGGATAAGGGCCAACGTCCTGACTTTC. Translated, it gives CASSLGGIRANVLTF.

The table lists this clone with a few counts. The V and J genes are TRBV7-9 and TRBJ2-5; no firm D call. Germline V lookup: CDR1 SEHNR, CDR2 FQNEAQ (reference sequence). Trimming left V 5 bases short and J 6 bases short, with 13 bases between. This CDR3 contains 13 residues. CDR3 region: CASSPPGRQTQYF. For the CDR3, the DNA is TGTGCCAGCAGCCCCCCCGGCAGGCAGACCCAGTACTTC.

The CDR3 sequence: CASRAGFDTQYF. The DNA for the CDR3 is TGCGCCAGCAGGGCAGGGTTTGATACGCAGTATTTT. The chain employs TRBV10-1 and TRBJ2-3, with D possibly being TRBD1 (5 bases). The germline gives CDR1 WNHNN, CDR2 SYGVQD (reference sequence). V was clipped by 6 bases and J by 6 bases, with 10 bases between them. The CDR3 has 12 amino acids.

V and J are TRBV6-1 and TRBJ1-2, with D hard to call. V lost 1 base, J lost 4 bases, and 10 bases lay in between. The CDR3 covers 14 residues. Germline values: CDR1 MNHNS, CDR2 SASEGT. The CDR3 nucleotides read TGTGCCAGCAGTGAAGTTTCAGAGATCTATGGCTACACCTTC. Translating gives CASSEVSEIYGYTF.

The rearrangement uses TRBV5-4 and TRBJ1-4, with D possibly being TRBD1 (5 bases). Germline CDR1 SGHNT, CDR2 YYREEE (reference sequence). V was cut by 1 base and J by 4 bases, with 8 bases left in between. CDR3 length: 14 residues. The CDR3 DNA reads TGTGCCAGCAGCTTGCGAGGGGATAATGAAAAACTGTTTTTT. This codes for CASSLRGDNEKLFF.

The V gene is TRBV11-3, the J gene TRBJ1-2; TRBD1 aligns across 8 bases. J gave up 4 bases and V 0 bases, and 4 bases lay outside the gene matches. The CDR3 spans 15 residues. Germline V gene data show CDR1 as SGHNT and CDR2 as YENEEA. Here the CDR3 reads CASSLETGGVYGYTF. For the CDR3, the DNA is TGTGCCAGCAGCTTAGAAACAGGGGGTGTCTATGGCTACACCTTC.

V usage is TRBV5-6 and J usage is TRBJ2-4; 7 nucleotides match TRBD2. From germline, CDR1 is SGHDT and CDR2 YYEEEE. The junction had 6 bases not matched to a gene; V was cut back by 0 bases and J by 3 bases. The CDR3 consists of 16 residues. CDR3 nucleotides: TGTGCCAGCAGCTTGGCCGGGAGCGGGGTCAAAAACATTCAGTACTTC. As protein: CASSLAGSGVKNIQYF.

This chain uses TRBV28 with TRBJ2-2; possible D gene TRBD2, 6 bases. Germline V lookup: CDR1 MDHEN, CDR2 SYDVKM. The CDR3 totals 14 residues. Trimming removed 10 bases from V and 5 bases from J, with 17 bases in between. The CDR3 protein is CATFPSVRTGELFF. The CDR3 bases are TGTGCCACTTTTCCTAGCGTGAGGACCGGGGAGCTGTTTTTT.

This chain connects TRBV7-2 to TRBJ2-5; unclear D gene. CDR3 length: 13 residues. Germline V CDR1 and CDR2: SGHTA, FQGNSA. Trimming left V 2 bases short and J 1 base short, with 5 bases between. The CDR3 region is CASSLSPQETQYF. CDR3 in DNA: TGTGCCAGCAGCTTATCTCCCCAAGAGACCCAGTACTTC.

The rearrangement joins TRBV16 to TRBJ1-6; D uncertain. V lost 0 bases and J 0 bases, leaving 12 bases between the germline ends. Germline values: CDR1 KGHSY, CDR2 FQNENV. The CDR3 contains 18 residues. CDR3 coding DNA: TGTGCCAGCAGCCAATCGACTCCAGGAGGCTCCTATAATTCACCCCTCCACTTT. This translates into CASSQSTPGGSYNSPLHF.

The rearrangement joins TRBV19 to TRBJ1-3; D is unresolved. Trimming left V 3 bases short and J 0 bases short, with 12 bases between. This CDR3 has 16 amino acids. From germline, CDR1 is LNHDA and CDR2 SQIVND (reference sequence). Here the CDR3 DNA reads TGTGCCAGTAGTATTGGATTTTTGAGCTCTGGAAACACCATATATTTT. Translated, it gives CASSIGFLSSGNTIYF.

V is TRBV4-1 and J is TRBJ2-7; D may be TRBD1 (5 bases). Germline-derived CDR1 and CDR2 are MGHRA and YSYEKL. CDR3 size: 14 residues. Trimming pared 4 bases from V and 3 bases from J, leaving 13 bases between. CDR3 DNA sequence: TGCGCCAGCAGCCCCTGGACGGACAACTACGAGCAGTACTTC. This gives the protein CASSPWTDNYEQYF.

This clone was counted a single time. The chain recombines TRBV18 with TRBJ1-1, with 7 bases that match TRBD1. Germline CDR1 reads KGHSH; CDR2 reads LQKENI. V shed 3 bases and J 0 bases; nucleotides not matched to a gene: 7. This CDR3 region has 16 residues. The CDR3 spells CASSPERQGLNTEAFF. DNA for the CDR3: TGTGCCAGCTCACCGGAGCGACAGGGATTGAACACTGAAGCTTTCTTT.

A note on this clone: Other DNA sequences in the same sample also yield this CDR3. The chain links TRBV11-3 to TRBJ2-5; tentatively, D is TRBD1 (6 bases). The CDR3 contains 13 residues. Germline V CDR1 and CDR2: SGHNT, YENEEA. V gave up 6 bases and J gave up 1 base, with 9 bases separating them. The CDR3 reads CASRQGTQETQYF. Written as DNA, the CDR3 is TGTGCCAGCAGGCAGGGGACCCAAGAGACCCAGTACTTC.

The V gene is TRBV9, the J gene TRBJ2-7, with 11 positions matching TRBD1. In germline, CDR1 is SGDLS, CDR2 YYNGEE. Trimming cost V 2 bases and J 3 bases; bases outside gene matches: 4. This CDR3 region has 15 residues. The DNA of the CDR3 is TGTGCCAGCAGCGTGGGGACAGGGGGGTTCTACGAGCAGTACTTC. Its translation is CASSVGTGGFYEQYF.

The chain combines TRBV30 with TRBJ2-3, with D unclear. The CDR3 spans 12 residues. V lost 3 bases, J lost 2 bases, and 6 bases lay in between. The germline V gene encodes CDR1 GTSNPN and CDR2 SVGIG (reference sequence). CDR3 in DNA: TGTGCCTGGAGCTATCACACAGATACGCAGTATTTT. This encodes CAWSYHTDTQYF.

The chain has TRBV6-1 and TRBJ2-2; 9 positions match TRBD1. Trimming removed 3 bases from V and 2 bases from J; junction bases left unmatched: 7. CDR1 and CDR2 (germline): MNHNS, SASEGT. CDR3 length: 17 amino acids. The CDR3 region has the DNA TGTGCCAGCAGTGACCGGGACAGGGCCCCTAACACCGGGGAGCTGTTTTTT. This encodes CASSDRDRAPNTGELFF.